These 19 T cell receptor beta chains were sequenced from one sample in a study of shared clonotypes between healthy human individuals (TCRdb year 2020). Library preparation employed the immunoSEQ multiplex PCR assay. The table was pulled from immuneACCESS by TCRdb, which kept in-frame rearrangements only. Such tables lose some clones; where checked, under half of the loss comes from unresolved V genes, and the rest has no known cause. The sample includes about 2.4 million clones, with 80% to 95% observed a single time. Of the sample, about 0.34% falls within the top ten clones. Material: naive CD4+ T cells from PBMCs. Per the publication, the cell subset or site label means: CD45RA+ positively selected. These receptors were obtained from a man aged 18-30 years in good health. Some clones in this sample may be carry-over from other donors' samples.

The J gene is TRBJ1-1, the V gene TRBV6-6; D perhaps matches TRBD1 (5 bases). Between the trimmed V and J ends, which lost 9 bases and 0 bases, there was a span of 14 bases. The germline gives CDR1 MNHNY, CDR2 SVGAGI (reference sequence). The CDR3 is made up of 14 amino acids. DNA for the CDR3: TGTGCCAGTCGGGGCGGGGGTTTGAACACTGAAGCTTTCTTT. Encoded protein: CASRGGGLNTEAFF.

This chain links TRBV7-8 with TRBJ1-5, with D possibly being TRBD1 (5 bases). Germline V gene sequence: CDR1 SGHVS, CDR2 FQNEAQ. The CDR3 runs 14 residues. V dropped 5 bases and J dropped 3 bases, with 11 bases sitting between them. CDR3 coding DNA: TGTGCCAGCAGCCCCTGGGGGTCCAATCAGCCCCAGCATTTT. Encoded protein: CASSPWGSNQPQHF.

The chain recombines TRBV19 with TRBJ1-1, with 10 bases matching TRBD1. Germline V lookup: CDR1 LNHDA, CDR2 SQIVND (reference sequence). After removal of 3 bases from V and 4 bases from J, the junction contained 17 bases not matched to a gene. The CDR3 runs 19 residues. CDR3 sequence: CASSIGTGAPPGRTTEAFF. The CDR3 DNA follows: TGTGCCAGTAGTATTGGGACAGGGGCCCCTCCGGGGAGAACCACTGAAGCTTTCTTT.

The rearrangement joins TRBV12-5 to TRBJ1-3; possible D gene TRBD1, 5 bases. CDR1 is LGHNT, CDR2 FRNRAP, per germline. The ends were cut back, 1 base at V and 8 bases at J, with 12 bases in the middle. The CDR3 length is 14 residues. CDR3 DNA: TGTGCTAGTGGTTTGGGGACACGCGTCGACACCATATATTTT. As protein: CASGLGTRVDTIYF.

Only one count was recorded for this clone. V and J are TRBV7-6 and TRBJ2-7, with D hard to call. Germline CDR1 and CDR2: SGHVS and FNYEAQ. The V gene lost 4 bases and the J gene lost 7 bases, with 14 bases spanning the gap. The CDR3 has 13 amino acids. In nucleotides, the CDR3 is TGTGCCAGCAGCTACGACTCCCTAGGAGAGCAGTACTTC. Translating gives CASSYDSLGEQYF.

The rearrangement uses TRBV15 and TRBJ2-3, with 12 bases aligning to TRBD2. CDR3 length: 16 amino acids. Germline CDR1 LNHNV, CDR2 YYDKDF (reference sequence). Trimming removed 3 bases from V and 1 base from J; junction bases left unmatched: 2. In DNA, the CDR3 is TGTGCCACCAGCAGTAGACTAGCGGGAGGCACAGATACGCAGTATTTT. Protein sequence: CATSSRLAGGTDTQYF.

The gene calls are TRBV7-2 and TRBJ2-5, with 8 bases lining up with TRBD2. In germline, CDR1 is SGHTA, CDR2 FQGNSA. The J segment lost 1 base and the V segment lost 10 bases, leaving 8 bases of the junction unmatched. The CDR3 is 14 amino acids. As DNA, the CDR3 is TGTGCCATCCCGGGTAGCGGGACCCAAGAGACCCAGTACTTC. Amino acid sequence: CAIPGSGTQETQYF.

V and J are TRBV30 and TRBJ2-1; 7 bases agree with TRBD1. CDR1 is GTSNPN, CDR2 SVGIG, per germline (reference sequence). V lost 2 bases and J lost 6; bases outside the gene matches: 1. The CDR3 contains 12 residues. The CDR3 reads CAWSSGGNEQFF. CDR3 sequence (DNA): TGTGCCTGGAGTTCAGGGGGCAATGAGCAGTTCTTC. Using reference TRBV30 and TRBJ2-1 for the parts outside the CDR3, the full variable domain is SQTIHQWPATLVQPVGSPLSLECTVEGTSNPNLYWYRQAAGRGLQLLFYSVGIGQISSEVPQNLSASRPQDRQFILSSKKLLLSDSGFYLCAWSSGGNEQFFGPGTRLTVL.

The V and J genes are TRBV7-9 and TRBJ2-1; 11 bases line up with TRBD2. CDR3 size: 17 residues. Germline CDR1 is SEHNR and CDR2 is FQNEAQ (reference sequence). Trimming removed 4 bases from V and 4 bases from J; junction bases left unmatched: 9. The CDR3 here is CASSSSTGTSGYNEQFF. CDR3 sequence (DNA): TGTGCCAGCAGCTCCTCCACCGGGACTAGCGGTTACAATGAGCAGTTCTTC.

This sequence joins TRBV10-2 and TRBJ2-1, with 8 bases fitting TRBD2. With V trimmed by 4 bases and J by 1 base, 15 bases remained unmatched. The CDR3 is 19 residues long. Germline loops: CDR1 WSHSY, CDR2 SAAADI. The CDR3 DNA is TGCGCCAGCAGTGTAAGAAGCGGGAGCGATGTTTCTTCCTACAATGAGCAGTTCTTC. Protein sequence: CASSVRSGSDVSSYNEQFF.

This clone appeared once. The rearrangement uses TRBV10-3 and TRBJ2-3; D is unresolved. The CDR3 totals 13 residues. V gave up 3 bases and J gave up 2 bases, with 6 bases separating them. Germline V gene lookup returns CDR1 ENHRY and CDR2 SYGVKD. The CDR3 DNA is TGTGCCATCAGTGAAACCGACACAGATACGCAGTATTTT. Translating gives CAISETDTDTQYF.

This clone was counted only a few times. The CDR3 DNA reads TGTGCCAGTAGTCCAGGGACAGTGGGCGAAAAACTGTTTTTT. As protein: CASSPGTVGEKLFF. The gene calls are TRBV19 and TRBJ1-4; 7 bases align to TRBD1. The CDR3 spans 14 residues. Germline CDR1 reads LNHDA; CDR2 reads SQIVND (reference sequence). The ends lost 5 bases at V and 8 bases at J; junction bases unmatched: 8. The whole variable domain, filled in from reference TRBV19 and TRBJ1-4, reads DGGITQSPKYLFRKEGQNVTLSCEQNLNHDAMYWYRQDPGQGLRLIYYSQIVNDFQKGDIAEGYSVSREKKESFPLTVTSAQKNPTAFYLCASSPGTVGEKLFFGSGTQLSVL.

The table lists this clone with a few counts. The gene calls are TRBV25-1 and TRBJ1-2; D call uncertain. V was cut by 3 bases and J by 8 bases, with 16 bases left in between. This CDR3 region has 14 residues. Germline V gives CDR1 MGHDK, CDR2 SYGVNS. The CDR3 region has the DNA TGTGCCAGCAGTGATGCCGGGAGAAGGCACGGCTACACCTTC. Its protein product is CASSDAGRRHGYTF.

This chain connects TRBV5-1 to TRBJ1-2; no firm D call. Trimming stripped 7 bases from V and 2 bases from J, with 9 bases between. This CDR3 comprises 12 residues. In germline, CDR1 is SGHRS, CDR2 YFSETQ. The CDR3 DNA reads TGCGCCAGCCGCGCGGTAAACTATGGCTACACCTTC. Protein product: CASRAVNYGYTF.

In regard to this clone: The junction and the germline gene differ at one end; a read error may be behind it. The rearrangement joins TRBV2 to TRBJ2-7; TRBD2 matches 13 bases. This CDR3 is built from 17 residues. CDR1 and CDR2 from the germline V gene are SNHLY and FYNNEI. The CDR3 here is CASNEPPGLAGVGEQYF. In nucleotides, the CDR3 is TGTGCCAGCAATGAACCCCCAGGACTAGCGGGAGTAGGCGAGCAGTACTTC.

The chain combines TRBV6-6 with TRBJ1-5; 9 bases line up with TRBD1. In germline, CDR1 is MNHNY, CDR2 SVGAGI (reference sequence). The trim removed 5 bases at V and 1 base at J, leaving 6 bases unmatched. This CDR3 has 16 residues. CDR3 bases: TGTGCCAGCAGTCACGCCGGGACAGGGAGCAATCAGCCCCAGCATTTT. Translation gives CASSHAGTGSNQPQHF.

In the case of this clone: The sample carries other DNA sequences with the same CDR3. The V call is TRBV9, the J call TRBJ1-4, with D hard to call. Germline V CDR1 and CDR2: SGDLS, YYNGEE. Trimming stripped 0 bases from V and 4 bases from J, with 10 bases between. The length of the CDR3 is 15 residues. CDR3 coding DNA: TGTGCCAGCAGCGTAGGCGTCAGCTATAATGAAAAACTGTTTTTT. Residues: CASSVGVSYNEKLFF.

The chain links TRBV18 to TRBJ2-1; the match to TRBD2 covers 7 bases. The germline CDR1 and CDR2 sequences are KGHSH and LQKENI. Trimming removed 4 bases from V and 9 bases from J; junction bases left unmatched: 12. The CDR3 runs to 15 residues. The CDR3 DNA follows: TGTGCCAGCTCACTACAATACCAAGCGGGAATTGAGCAGTTCTTC. Translated, it gives CASSLQYQAGIEQFF.

This CDR3 reads CASSLDSSNYGYTF. In DNA form, the CDR3 reads TGTGCCAGCAGCCTGGACAGCTCTAACTATGGCTACACCTTC. The chain combines TRBV7-2 with TRBJ1-2; TRBD1 might be the D (6 bases). CDR3 size: 14 residues. V dropped 5 bases and J dropped 0 bases, with 10 bases sitting between them. Germline values: CDR1 SGHTA, CDR2 FQGNSA. Together with reference TRBV7-2 and TRBJ1-2, the CDR3 gives the full variable domain: GAGVSQSPSNKVTEKGKDVELRCDPISGHTALYWYRQSLGQGLEFLIYFQGNSAPDKSGLPSDRFSAERTGGSVSTLTIQRTQQEDSAVYLCASSLDSSNYGYTFGSGTRLTVV.